These T cell receptor beta chains were read from a single sample in a study of OX40 agonist ivuxolimab in advanced cancers. Some clones are missing from TCRdb's copy, which holds only in-frame ones; the method was immunoSEQ multiplex PCR. The table lists approximately 82,000 clones, around nine tenths of them singletons, with about 0.7% in the top ten. The sample here was CD4+ or CD8+ T cells sorted from blood, taken in a trial of the OX40 agonist ivuxolimab. Every receptor here comes from an adult with an advanced solid tumor such as melanoma, head and neck, liver or kidney cancer. Each CDR3 is given without its conserved first and last residue. Fields, in order: CDR3 protein, J gene, V gene.

cdr3_aa: ASSTSPGQGTYEQY
j_call: TRBJ2-7
v_call: TRBV19

cdr3_aa: AIGSGQGDEQY
j_call: TRBJ2-7
v_call: TRBV10-3

cdr3_aa: ASSLAVSGGGYT
j_call: TRBJ1-2
v_call: TRBV5-6

cdr3_aa: ASSVETGGLSEQY
j_call: TRBJ2-7
v_call: TRBV9

cdr3_aa: ASSLAARLGEKLF
j_call: TRBJ1-4
v_call: TRBV5-6

cdr3_aa: ASSFRGQGMNTEAF
j_call: TRBJ1-1
v_call: TRBV5-1

cdr3_aa: ASTSAVPDTQY
j_call: TRBJ2-3
v_call: TRBV6-6

cdr3_aa: ASSARDRGTNVYNEQF
j_call: TRBJ2-1
v_call: TRBV6-1

cdr3_aa: ASSRQGASYGYT
j_call: TRBJ1-2
v_call: TRBV5-6

cdr3_aa: ASNGSNQPQH
j_call: TRBJ1-5
v_call: TRBV19